The clone carrying this T cell receptor (beta chain) appeared a few times. The data were obtained in a study of T cells in Graves' hyperthyroidism and ophthalmopathy. Per the germline V gene, CDR1 is SGHDN and CDR2 is FVKESK. Trimming cost V 4 bases and J 2 bases; bases outside gene matches: 9. The CDR3 spans 16 residues. The CDR3 regions of TCR beta were amplified from RNA transcripts. The study used the HTBI primer set for a first-round RT-PCR of the TCR CDR3. TCRdb independently ran MiXCR on the multiplex PCR reads; one entry per CDR3 protein. The data hold 500,000 to 650,000 distinct CDR3 sequences, with roughly 18% observed a single time. Clinical symptoms, serum thyroxine, TRAb, thyroid ultrasound and orbital computed tomography established diagnosis.

This clonotype originated in a woman under 30 with Graves' ophthalmopathy. The rearrangement uses TRBV14 and TRBJ2-3; 7 bases map to TRBD2. Material for sequencing was blood. CDR3 DNA: TGTGCCAGCAGCCCCCTGAGAGCGGGGTACACAGATACGCAGTATTTT. Protein sequence: CASSPLRAGYTDTQYF.